A selection of T cell receptor beta chains follows, all from one sample in a study of CD8+CD57+ T cells in acquired aplastic anemia. TCRdb processed the reads anew with MiXCR; each CDR3 protein has one entry. The data hold 35,000 to 50,000 distinct CDR3 sequences, with 65% to 70% observed a single time. The sequenced sample was sorted CD4+, CD8+, or CD8+CD57+ T cells (not recorded which) from PBMCs. Receptors originate from a human donor in good health, serving as a control. Both conserved end residues are part of each CDR3. A D gene is named only where the DNA matches it firmly. Clone size is stated in some rows and not others, as once, few, many or a class when expanded.

V gene,J gene,clone size,D gene,CDR3 protein,CDR3 DNA
TRBV7-8,TRBJ2-7,medium-sized,TRBD1,CASSLGQGPSYEQYF,TGTGCCAGCAGCCTCGGACAGGGGCCGTCCTACGAGCAGTACTTC
TRBV10-3,TRBJ2-5,once,.,CAISEGPGTQYF,TGTGCCATCAGTGAGGGTCCAGGGACCCAGTACTTC
TRBV2,TRBJ1-2,once,TRBD1,CASSFDRGGGYTF,TGTGCCAGCAGCTTCGACAGGGGTGGCGGCTACACCTTC
TRBV10-3,TRBJ1-2,.,.,CTVSDGRRDGYTF,TGTACCGTCAGTGACGGACGGAGAGATGGCTACACCTTC
TRBV15,TRBJ1-1,.,.,CATSRDFSRNTEAFF,TGTGCCACCAGCAGAGATTTTTCCCGGAACACTGAAGCTTTCTTT
TRBV24-1,TRBJ2-3,few,TRBD1,CATSDRTGGTDTQYF,TGTGCCACCAGTGACCGGACAGGGGGCACAGATACGCAGTATTTT
TRBV20-1,TRBJ2-1,.,TRBD2,CSARDLAGGDNEQFF,TGCAGTGCTAGAGATCTGGCGGGGGGGGACAATGAGCAGTTCTTC
TRBV7-8,TRBJ2-3,many,TRBD2,CASSLGLAGGLGDTQYF,TGTGCCAGCAGCTTAGGCCTAGCGGGGGGGCTGGGAGATACGCAGTATTTT
TRBV20-1,TRBJ2-1,many,.,CSALSRVGSMDEQFF,TGCAGTGCTTTGAGCAGGGTGGGTTCGATGGATGAGCAGTTCTTC
TRBV20-1,TRBJ1-2,.,TRBD1,CSAIDRGLGGYTF,TGCAGTGCTATAGACAGGGGGCTTGGCGGCTACACCTTC
TRBV9,TRBJ2-1,.,TRBD2,CASSTRAGGPGNEQLF,TGTGCCAGCAGCACCCGAGCGGGGGGGCCAGGGAATGAGCAGCTCTTC
TRBV7-3,TRBJ2-5,once,TRBD1,CASSLRQGVTETQYF,TGTGCCAGCAGCTTACGACAGGGAGTGACCGAGACCCAGTACTTC
TRBV10-1,TRBJ2-1,.,TRBD2,CASRALAASGEQFF,TGCGCCAGCAGGGCACTAGCGGCATCGGGTGAGCAGTTCTTC
TRBV2,TRBJ1-1,.,.,CASSESSYMNTEAFF,TGTGCCAGCAGTGAAAGTAGTTACATGAACACTGAAGCTTTCTTT
TRBV10-3,TRBJ1-2,.,.,CAISEVRDGYTF,TGTGCCATCAGTGAGGTGCGGGATGGCTACACCTTC
TRBV7-2,TRBJ1-1,many,.,CASSLGERRGAFF,TGTGCCAGCAGCTTAGGGGAGCGCAGGGGAGCTTTCTTT
TRBV12-3/TRBV12-4,TRBJ1-2,few,.,CASTLFGGKGRGYTF,TGTGCCAGCACCCTTTTTGGGGGGAAGGGCCGGGGCTACACCTTC
TRBV29-1,TRBJ1-2,.,.,CSAISAVDQGSGYTF,TGCAGCGCGATTTCGGCGGTGGACCAGGGGAGTGGCTACACCTTC
TRBV7-2,TRBJ2-3,few,.,CASSLGDGDTQYF,TGTGCCAGCAGCTTAGGGGACGGGGATACGCAGTATTTT
TRBV29-1,TRBJ1-2,.,.,CSVEQGGYTF,TGCAGCGTTGAACAGGGAGGCTACACCTTC
TRBV6-1,TRBJ2-7,once,TRBD1,CAVNPGQTAEQYF,TGTGCCGTGAACCCGGGACAGACCGCCGAGCAGTACTTC
TRBV15,TRBJ2-3,few,TRBD2,CATSRERGSTDTQYF,TGTGCCACCAGCAGAGAGCGGGGGAGCACAGATACGCAGTATTTT
TRBV6-5,TRBJ2-7,.,.,CASSYSPEYEQYF,TGTGCCAGCAGTTACAGCCCCGAGTACGAGCAGTACTTC
TRBV4-1,TRBJ2-7,many,.,CASSQDIGGGLYEQYF,TGCGCCAGCAGCCAAGATATCGGGGGTGGACTCTACGAGCAGTACTTC
TRBV29-1,TRBJ2-7,.,TRBD1,CSVQAGTGLYEQYF,TGCAGCGTCCAGGCCGGGACAGGGTTGTACGAGCAGTACTTC
TRBV5-4,TRBJ2-7,.,TRBD2,CASSGGTSGYEQYF,TGTGCCAGCAGCGGGGGGACTAGCGGCTACGAGCAGTACTTC